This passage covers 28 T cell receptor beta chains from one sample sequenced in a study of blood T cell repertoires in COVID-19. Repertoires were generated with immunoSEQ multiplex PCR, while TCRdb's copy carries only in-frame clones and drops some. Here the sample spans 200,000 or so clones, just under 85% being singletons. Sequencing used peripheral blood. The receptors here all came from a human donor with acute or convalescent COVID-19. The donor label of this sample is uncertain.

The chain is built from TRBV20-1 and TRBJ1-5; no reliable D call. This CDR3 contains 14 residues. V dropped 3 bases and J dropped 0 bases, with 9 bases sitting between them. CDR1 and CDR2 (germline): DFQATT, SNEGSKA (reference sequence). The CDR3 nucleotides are TGCAGTGCTAGTGGGTCCAGTAGCAATCAGCCCCAGCATTTT. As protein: CSASGSSSNQPQHF.

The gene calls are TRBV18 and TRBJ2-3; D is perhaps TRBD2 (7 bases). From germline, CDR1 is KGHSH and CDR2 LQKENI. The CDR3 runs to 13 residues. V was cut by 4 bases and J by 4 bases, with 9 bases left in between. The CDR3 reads CASSRGGPDTQYF. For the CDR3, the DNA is TGTGCCAGCTCACGGGGGGGCCCAGATACGCAGTATTTT.

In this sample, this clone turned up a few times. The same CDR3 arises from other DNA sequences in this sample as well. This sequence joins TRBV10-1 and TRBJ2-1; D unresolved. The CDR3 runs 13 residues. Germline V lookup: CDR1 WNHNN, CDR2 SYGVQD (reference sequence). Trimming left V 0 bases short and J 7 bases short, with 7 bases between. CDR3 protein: CASSESSRNEQFF. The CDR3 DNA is TGCGCCAGCAGTGAGTCGTCTAGGAATGAGCAGTTCTTC.

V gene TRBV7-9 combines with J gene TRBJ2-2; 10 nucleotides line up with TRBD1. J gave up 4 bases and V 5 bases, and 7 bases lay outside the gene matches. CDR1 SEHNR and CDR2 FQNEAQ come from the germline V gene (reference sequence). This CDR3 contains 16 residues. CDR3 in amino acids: CASSEGQGLSTGELFF. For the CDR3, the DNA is TGTGCCAGCAGCGAGGGACAGGGGCTCTCCACCGGGGAGCTGTTTTTT.

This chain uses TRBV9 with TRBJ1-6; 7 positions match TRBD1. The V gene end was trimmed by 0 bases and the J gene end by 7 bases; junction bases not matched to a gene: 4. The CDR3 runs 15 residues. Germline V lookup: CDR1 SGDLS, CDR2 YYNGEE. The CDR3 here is CASSVGETGNSPLHF. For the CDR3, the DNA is TGTGCCAGCAGCGTAGGTGAGACAGGGAATTCACCCCTCCACTTT.

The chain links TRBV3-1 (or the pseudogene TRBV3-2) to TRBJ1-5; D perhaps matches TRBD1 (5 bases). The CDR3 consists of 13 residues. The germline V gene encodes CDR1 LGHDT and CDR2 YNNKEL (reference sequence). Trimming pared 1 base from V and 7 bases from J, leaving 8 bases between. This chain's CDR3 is CASSQGGEQPQHF. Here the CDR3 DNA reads TGTGCCAGCAGCCAAGGGGGGGAGCAGCCCCAGCATTTT.

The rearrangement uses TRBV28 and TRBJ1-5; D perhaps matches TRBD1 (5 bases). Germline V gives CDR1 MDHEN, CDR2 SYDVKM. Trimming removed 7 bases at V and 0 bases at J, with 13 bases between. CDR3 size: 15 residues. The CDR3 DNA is TGTGCCAGCATTCCGGGGGTGTATAGCAATCAGCCCCAGCATTTT. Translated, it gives CASIPGVYSNQPQHF.

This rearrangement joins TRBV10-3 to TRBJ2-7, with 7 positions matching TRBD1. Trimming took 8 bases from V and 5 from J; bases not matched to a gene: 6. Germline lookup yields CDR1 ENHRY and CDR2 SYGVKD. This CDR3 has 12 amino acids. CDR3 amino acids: CAIRTTGNEQYF. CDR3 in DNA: TGTGCCATCCGAACGACAGGGAACGAGCAGTACTTC.

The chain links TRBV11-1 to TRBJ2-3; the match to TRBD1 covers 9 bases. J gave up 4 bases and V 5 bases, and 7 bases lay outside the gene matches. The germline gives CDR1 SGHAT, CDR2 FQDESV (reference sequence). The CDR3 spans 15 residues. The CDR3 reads CASSPWTGESDTQYF. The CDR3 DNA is TGTGCCAGCAGCCCTTGGACAGGGGAGTCAGATACGCAGTATTTT.

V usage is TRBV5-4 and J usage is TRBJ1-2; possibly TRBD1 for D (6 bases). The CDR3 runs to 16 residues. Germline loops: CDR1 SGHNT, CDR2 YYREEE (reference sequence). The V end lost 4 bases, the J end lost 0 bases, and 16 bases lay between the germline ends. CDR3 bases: TGTGCCAGCAGCCAGGGAGGGGGAGTAGCTAACTATGGCTACACCTTC. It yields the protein CASSQGGGVANYGYTF.

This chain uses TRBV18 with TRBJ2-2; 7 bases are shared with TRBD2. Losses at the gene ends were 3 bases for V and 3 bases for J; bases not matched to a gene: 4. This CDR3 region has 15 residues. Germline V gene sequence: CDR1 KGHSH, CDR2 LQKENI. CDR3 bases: TGTGCCAGCTCACCGTCCCTAGCGGACACCGGGGAGCTGTTTTTT. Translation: CASSPSLADTGELFF.

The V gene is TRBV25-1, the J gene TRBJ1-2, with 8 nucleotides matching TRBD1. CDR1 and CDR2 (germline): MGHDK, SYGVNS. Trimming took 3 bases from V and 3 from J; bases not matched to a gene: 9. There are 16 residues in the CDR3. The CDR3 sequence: CASSDGARGRHYGYTF. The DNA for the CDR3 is TGTGCCAGCAGTGATGGGGCCAGGGGGCGGCACTATGGCTACACCTTC.

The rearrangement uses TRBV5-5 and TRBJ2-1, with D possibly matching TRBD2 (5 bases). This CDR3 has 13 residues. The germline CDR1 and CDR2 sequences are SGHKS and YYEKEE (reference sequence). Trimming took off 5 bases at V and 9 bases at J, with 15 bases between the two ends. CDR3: CASSLQREGEQFF. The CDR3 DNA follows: TGTGCCAGCAGTCTCCAGCGTGAGGGTGAGCAGTTCTTC.

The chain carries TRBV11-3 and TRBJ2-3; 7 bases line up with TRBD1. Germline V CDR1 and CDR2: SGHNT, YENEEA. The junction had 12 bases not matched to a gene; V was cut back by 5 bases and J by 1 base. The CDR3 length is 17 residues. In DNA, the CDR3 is TGTGCCAGCAGCCGGGACAGCGGAGCCAAAGGCACAGATACGCAGTATTTT. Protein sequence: CASSRDSGAKGTDTQYF.

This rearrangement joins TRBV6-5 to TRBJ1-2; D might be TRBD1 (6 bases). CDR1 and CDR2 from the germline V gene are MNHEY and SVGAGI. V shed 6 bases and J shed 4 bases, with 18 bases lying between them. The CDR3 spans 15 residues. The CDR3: CASRSTGRRVYGYTF. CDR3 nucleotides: TGTGCCAGCAGATCCACAGGGAGACGGGTCTATGGCTACACCTTC.

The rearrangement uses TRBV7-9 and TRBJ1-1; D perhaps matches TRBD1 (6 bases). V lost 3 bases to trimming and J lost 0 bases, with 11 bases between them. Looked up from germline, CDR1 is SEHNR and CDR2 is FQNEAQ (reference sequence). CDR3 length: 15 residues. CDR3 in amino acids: CASSFFTGLNTEAFF. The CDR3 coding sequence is TGTGCCAGCAGCTTCTTTACAGGGTTGAACACTGAAGCTTTCTTT.

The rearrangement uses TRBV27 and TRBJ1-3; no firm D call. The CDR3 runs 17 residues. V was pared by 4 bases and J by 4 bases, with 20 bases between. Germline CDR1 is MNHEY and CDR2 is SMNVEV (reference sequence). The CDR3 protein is CASSSRIGQARGNTIYF. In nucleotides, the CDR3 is TGTGCCAGCAGTTCCCGAATAGGTCAGGCACGGGGAAACACCATATATTTT.

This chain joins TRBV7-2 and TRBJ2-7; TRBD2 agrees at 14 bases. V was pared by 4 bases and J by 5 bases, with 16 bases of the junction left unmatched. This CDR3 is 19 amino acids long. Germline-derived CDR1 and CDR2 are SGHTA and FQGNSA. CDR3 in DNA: TGTGCCAGCAGCTCGCCCGGGACTAGCGGGAGTTATATAGTCGACGAGCAGTACTTC. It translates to CASSSPGTSGSYIVDEQYF.

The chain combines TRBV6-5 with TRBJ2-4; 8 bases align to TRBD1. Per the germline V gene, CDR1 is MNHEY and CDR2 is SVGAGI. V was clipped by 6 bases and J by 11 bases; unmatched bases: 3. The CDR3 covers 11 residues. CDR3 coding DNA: TGTGCCAGCAGGACAGGGGATCTTCAGTACTTC. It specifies CASRTGDLQYF.

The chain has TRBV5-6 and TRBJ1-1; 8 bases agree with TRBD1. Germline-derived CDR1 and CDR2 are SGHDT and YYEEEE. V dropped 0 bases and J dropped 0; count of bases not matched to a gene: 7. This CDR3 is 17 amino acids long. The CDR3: CASSLAGGLGVNTEAFF. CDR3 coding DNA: TGTGCCAGCAGCTTGGCAGGGGGCCTAGGGGTGAACACTGAAGCTTTCTTT. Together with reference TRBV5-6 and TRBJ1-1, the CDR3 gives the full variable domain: DAGVTQSPTHLIKTRGQQVTLRCSPKSGHDTVSWYQQALGQGPQFIFQYYEEEERQRGNFPDRFSGHQFPNYSSELNVNALLLGDSALYLCASSLAGGLGVNTEAFFGQGTRLTVV.

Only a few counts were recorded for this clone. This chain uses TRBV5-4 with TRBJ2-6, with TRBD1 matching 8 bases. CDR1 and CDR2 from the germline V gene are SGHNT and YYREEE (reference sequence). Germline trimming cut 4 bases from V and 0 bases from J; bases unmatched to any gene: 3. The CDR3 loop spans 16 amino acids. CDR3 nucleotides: TGTGCCAGCAGCCGGGGACAGGACTCTGGGGCCAACGTCCTGACTTTC. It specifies CASSRGQDSGANVLTF.

The CDR3 nucleotides read TGTGCCAGCAGCCAAGCGGGTACAGGGGTTTATGGCTACACCTTC. It encodes CASSQAGTGVYGYTF. The chain links TRBV14 to TRBJ1-2, with 7 bases identical to TRBD1. The CDR3 spans 15 residues. Trimming took 1 base from V and 5 from J; bases not matched to a gene: 7. The germline CDR1 and CDR2 sequences are SGHDN and FVKESK.

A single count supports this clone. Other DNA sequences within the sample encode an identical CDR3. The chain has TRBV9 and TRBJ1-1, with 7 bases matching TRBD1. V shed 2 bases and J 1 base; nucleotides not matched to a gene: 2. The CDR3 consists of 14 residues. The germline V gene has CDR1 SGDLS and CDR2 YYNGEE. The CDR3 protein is CASSVRTGNTEAFF. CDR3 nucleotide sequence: TGTGCCAGCAGCGTTAGGACAGGGAACACTGAAGCTTTCTTT.

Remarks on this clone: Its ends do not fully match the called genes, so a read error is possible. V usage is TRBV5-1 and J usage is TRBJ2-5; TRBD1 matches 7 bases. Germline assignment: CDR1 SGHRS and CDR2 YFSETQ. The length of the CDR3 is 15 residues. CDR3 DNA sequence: TGCGCCAGCAGCCGCCTGACAGGGTACCAAGGGACCCAGTACTTC. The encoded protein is CASSRLTGYQGTQYF.

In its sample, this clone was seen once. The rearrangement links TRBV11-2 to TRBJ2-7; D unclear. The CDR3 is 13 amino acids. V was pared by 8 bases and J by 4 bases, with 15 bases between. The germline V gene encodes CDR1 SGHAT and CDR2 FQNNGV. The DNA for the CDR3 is TGTGCCAGCCGTCCGACCTCCGGGTACGAGCAGTACTTC. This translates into CASRPTSGYEQYF.

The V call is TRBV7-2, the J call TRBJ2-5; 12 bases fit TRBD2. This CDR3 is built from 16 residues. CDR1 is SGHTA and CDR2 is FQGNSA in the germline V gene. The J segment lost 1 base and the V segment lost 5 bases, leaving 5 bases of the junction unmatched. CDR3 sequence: CASSPWTSGIQETQYF. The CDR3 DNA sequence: TGTGCCAGCAGCCCCTGGACTAGCGGGATCCAAGAGACCCAGTACTTC.

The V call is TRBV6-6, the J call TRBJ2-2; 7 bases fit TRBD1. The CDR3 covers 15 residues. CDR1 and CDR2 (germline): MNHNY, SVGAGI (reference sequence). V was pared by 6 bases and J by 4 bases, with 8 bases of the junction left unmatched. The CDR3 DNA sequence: TGTGCCAGCAGCGGACAGGAATTGGGCACCGGGGAGCTGTTTTTT. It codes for CASSGQELGTGELFF.

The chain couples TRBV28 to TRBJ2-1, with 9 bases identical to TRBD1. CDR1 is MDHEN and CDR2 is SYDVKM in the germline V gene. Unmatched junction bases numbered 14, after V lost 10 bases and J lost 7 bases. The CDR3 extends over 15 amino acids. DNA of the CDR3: TGTGCCATCCTGTCGGAACAGGGGGCGCGGAATGAGCAGTTCTTC. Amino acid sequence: CAILSEQGARNEQFF.